Described below is a single TCR beta chain sequence and its context. This clonotype was recorded many times. Its recognized antigen is unknown. No per-base quality is available; no much larger clone lies one base away. cDNA was synthesized by template-switch 5'RACE using a primer carrying a 10-nucleotide random unique molecular identifier by which each TCR transcript was tagged. Every sequencing run yielded over 180 million TCR-beta sequences covering 15-18 subjects. The RNeasy kit was used for extraction of total RNA. TCR-beta VDJ regions were amplified with primers for the TCR constant region and the 5'RACE anchor, using the KAPA Real-time Library Amplification kit. Sample indexes and Illumina adaptors were added in a first PCR, after which library yield was increased in a second PCR. After Ampure bead purification, the roughly 650 bp TCR product was size-selected on a 2% E-gel SizeSelection system. Before pooling, libraries had their quality checked on a Bioanalyzer, their concentration measured with Qubit, and their quantity determined with the Kapa Library Quantification kit. Libraries were sequenced paired-end 2 x 150 bp on an Illumina HiSeq 2500. To increase sequence diversity, 25-30% phiX was spiked into each library pool. Per the authors' processing: Quality-filtered reads were processed with the UMI-based MiGEC pipeline, which removed over 80% of raw TCR sequences during error correction. IMGT germline references were used for alignment of VDJ genes, and clonotypes were defined by a unique CDR3 amino acid sequence together with V-J genes. Clonal expansion, Shannon diversity, and CDR3 relatedness (CalcPairwiseDistances, ClusterSamples) were evaluated with VDJtools, and phylogenetic trees were built with CLCbio workbench. A clone was classed as expanded if it had 8 or more unique UMIs, a cutoff based on coefficient-of-variation modelling across technical triplicates. TCRdb handled the public reads itself, with Q25 trimming in fastp and clone calling in MiXCR, and kept productive beta chains. Rows are unified per CDR3 protein, each entry keeping the most common DNA and genes. TCRdb assigned the V and J calls; the authors' analysis was not used. This sample comprises about 95,000 distinct CDR3 sequences, 3.5% to 4% of them detected only once. The ten largest clones capture 5.5% to 6.5% of the sample.

Libraries from unsorted PBMCs were made from 2 million PBMCs kept in RNAlater at -80 degrees C until RNA extraction. The multiple sclerosis patients were enrolled in a US clinical protocol that used magnetic resonance imaging to evaluate disease progression. Peripheral blood was subjected to Ficoll-Hypaque density gradient centrifugation to isolate PBMCs, which were then cryopreserved in liquid nitrogen. V and J are truncated by 6 bases and 0 bases respectively, leaving an intervening sequence of 18 bases. Taken from the germline V gene, the CDR1 and CDR2 loops are MNHEY and SVGEGT. The CDR3, cysteine through phenylalanine, is 17 amino acids long. The entry retains the CDR3 DNA only, 51 bases that are in frame from base 1. The sample is drawn from a study of neurological immune-mediated disorders (dated by TCRdb to the late 2010s). Context from the whole study: Among the roughly 34 multiple sclerosis patients, relapsing-remitting MS was present in 31 and secondary progressive MS was present in 3. Peripheral blood TCR-beta repertoires from HTLV-I-associated myelopathy (HAM/TSP) patients, multiple sclerosis patients and healthy controls were compared by UMI-based sequencing. The cohort was made up of 60 to 75 subjects, consisting of 15 or so HAM/TSP patients, about 34 multiple sclerosis patients and 20 healthy controls. The roughly 110 TCR-beta libraries covered PBMC samples along with longitudinal samples, technical triplicates, and paired sorted CD4+ and CD8+ T-cell subsets.

Findings and caveats that apply to the study as a whole: No identical CDR3 amino acid sequences were found to be shared among expanded clones across subjects, suggesting that TCR-beta repertoires were private in all groups. No clinical or MRI features were associated with the MS cluster, and the authors said that larger cohorts are needed. Repertoires from 18 of 34 MS patients were grouped by phylogenetic analysis into a cluster of related CDR3 sequences, suggesting a possible repertoire-level signature. TCR clonal expansion was greatest in HAM/TSP patients and smallest in MS patients, who ranked below even healthy controls.

The chain couples TRBV6-2 or TRBV6-3 to TRBJ2-1, with the D gene uncertain. The sample comprised PBMCs. The sequence was obtained from a woman younger than 35 with multiple sclerosis. The nucleotide sequence is TGTGCCAGCAGCTCTTTGTGGAGCGCCGGCTCCTACAATGAGCAGTTCTTC. Its product reads: CASSSLWSAGSYNEQFF.